Listed below are T cell receptor beta chains from one sample, sequenced in a study of T cells in Graves' hyperthyroidism and ophthalmopathy. TCRdb fed the multiplex PCR reads into MiXCR, producing one record per CDR3 protein. The repertoire holds about 600,000 distinct CDR3 sequences, with about 14% as singletons. Sequenced material: blood. These receptors all come from a woman in her fifties or sixties with Graves' ophthalmopathy. The CDR3 runs from the conserved cysteine through the conserved F or W. D genes are given only for firm matches. Size is omitted from some rows. Given values are once, few, many or a class for expanded clones.

TRBD1	TRBJ1-6	many	TRBV12-3/TRBV12-4	TGTGCCAGCAGACGTCAGGGGGCTAATTCACCCCTCCACTTT	CASRRQGANSPLHF
TRBD2	TRBJ2-5	many	TRBV6-2/TRBV6-3	TGTGCCAGCAGTCCTCTTGGACTAGCGGGAGCACAAGAGACCCAGTACTTC	CASSPLGLAGAQETQYF
-	TRBJ1-4	many	TRBV12-3/TRBV12-4	TGTGCCAGCAGTTTGTCCGAGAACAGAAAACTGTTTTTT	CASSLSENRKLFF
-	TRBJ2-3	few	TRBV12-3/TRBV12-4	TGTGCCAGCAGTTTAGAGTCTACAGTGACAGATACGCAGTATTTT	CASSLESTVTDTQYF
TRBD1	TRBJ1-1	few	TRBV3-1	TGTGCCAGCAGCGCACGCCGGGACAGGGCCGCTGAAGCTTTCTTT	CASSARRDRAAEAFF
-	TRBJ2-7	many	TRBV28	TGTGCCAGCAGTTCCAAGACAGGCTACGAGCAGTACTTC	CASSSKTGYEQYF
-	TRBJ1-1	many	TRBV6-2/TRBV6-3	TGTGCCAGCAGTTATATGGCAGTTATAGGTGAAGCTTTCTTT	CASSYMAVIGEAFF
-	TRBJ2-2	many	TRBV7-3	TGTGCCAGCAGCACCTACCCGGGACGCACCGGGGAGCTGTTTTTT	CASSTYPGRTGELFF
-	TRBJ2-7	many	TRBV28	TGTGCCAGCAGTTTAAACGGACCCTACGAGCAGTACTTC	CASSLNGPYEQYF
TRBD1	TRBJ1-1	-	TRBV18	TGTGCCAGCTCACCACGACAGGGAGAGACTGAAGCTTTCTTT	CASSPRQGETEAFF
TRBD1	TRBJ2-6	-	TRBV5-1	TGCGCCAGCAGCCCTCCCGGACAGGCAAGCTCTGGGGCCAACGTCCTGACTTTC	CASSPPGQASSGANVLTF
TRBD2	TRBJ2-1	few	TRBV9	TGTGCCAGCTCCTATAGCGGGAGGGCTTTGGGTGAGCAGTTCTTC	CASSYSGRALGEQFF
-	TRBJ2-3	many	TRBV3-1	TGTGCCAGCAGCGACGCCGATCCTTTAGCGGAGAGCACAGATACGCAGTATTTT	CASSDADPLAESTDTQYF
-	TRBJ1-1	many	TRBV6-1	TGTGCCAGCAGTGGAAGAGTGGACACTGAAGCTTTCTTT	CASSGRVDTEAFF
TRBD2	TRBJ2-1	few	TRBV6-1	TGTGCCAGCAGGACGGGAGGGGGCTCCTACAATGAGCAGTTCTTC	CASRTGGGSYNEQFF
-	TRBJ2-7	few	TRBV3-2	TGTGCCAGCAGCCAAGCGGCTGTAGCTGTCCTGAGCTCCTACGAGCAGTACTTC	CASSQAAVAVLSSYEQYF
-	TRBJ1-1	many	TRBV6-6	TGTGCCAGCAGTTACTCTAGAGGGGGTAGCACTGAAGCTTTCTTT	CASSYSRGGSTEAFF
-	TRBJ2-7	few	TRBV5-1	TGCGCCAGCAGCTGGCGGGACACGTATCCTTACGAGCAGTACTTC	CASSWRDTYPYEQYF
-	TRBJ2-3	many	TRBV7-8	TGTGCCACCTCCGTTGGGGGAGTCCCAGGTACAGATACGCAGTATTTT	CATSVGGVPGTDTQYF
TRBD1	TRBJ2-1	many	TRBV7-2	TGTGCCAGCAGCTTAGACAGGGGGTATGAGCAGTTCTTC	CASSLDRGYEQFF
TRBD1	TRBJ1-1	many	TRBV12-3/TRBV12-4	TGTGCCAGCAGTTTTTTTGATATAGGGGGCAGGAACACTGAAGCTTTCTTT	CASSFFDIGGRNTEAFF
-	TRBJ1-1	many	TRBV13	TGTGCCAGCAGCCGAGGAGGGTACACTGAAGCTTTCTTT	CASSRGGYTEAFF
TRBD1	TRBJ2-7	many	TRBV12-3/TRBV12-4	TGTGCCAGCGTCCCGGGACAGGGACAAAGGCAGTACTTC	CASVPGQGQRQYF
-	TRBJ1-1	many	TRBV18	TGTGCCAGCTCACCACTCCTTGCTGAAGCTTTCTTT	CASSPLLAEAFF
-	TRBJ1-5	few	TRBV19	TGTGCCAGTAGTATTCGGATATCTGGAGCCCCTCAGCCCCAGCATTTT	CASSIRISGAPQPQHF
TRBD1	TRBJ1-3	many	TRBV28	TGTGCCAGCAGTTTATCACAGGGGCCTGGAAACACCATATATTTT	CASSLSQGPGNTIYF
-	TRBJ1-2	few	TRBV28	TGTGCCAGCAGTTCCCAAGGACAGTCCTATGGCTACACCTTC	CASSSQGQSYGYTF
TRBD2	TRBJ2-7	few	TRBV11-2	TGTGCCAGCAGCTTAGTGTTGTCGGGAGGGACCTACGAGCAGTACTTC	CASSLVLSGGTYEQYF
-	TRBJ2-2	many	TRBV24-1	TGTGCCACCAGTGACCGACAGGACGCCGGGGAGCTGTTTTTT	CATSDRQDAGELFF
-	TRBJ1-4	-	TRBV6-1	TGTGCCAGCAGCAGGTTCGCAACTAATGAAAAACTGTTTTTT	CASSRFATNEKLFF
TRBD1	TRBJ1-5	-	TRBV6-5	TGTGCCAGCAGTTACCCCCAGGGGGGCCTCAATCAGCCCCAGCATTTT	CASSYPQGGLNQPQHF
-	TRBJ2-5	many	TRBV2	TGTGCCAGCAGGCCACGGGCGGGAGAGACCCAGTACTTC	CASRPRAGETQYF
-	TRBJ1-1	many	TRBV11-2	TGTGCCAGCAGCTTAGATCCAGGACAAAAGAACACTGAAGCTTTCTTT	CASSLDPGQKNTEAFF